The 17 T cell receptor beta chains listed next were all sequenced from one sample in a study of identical twins. From the 5' RACE reads, TCRdb called clonotypes with MiXCR, one entry per CDR3 protein. Seen here are about 1.7 million distinct CDR3 sequences, roughly a third observed once, and the top ten hold approximately 0.25%. The sample consisted of cord blood. The receptors were gathered from a newborn girl in good health.

The sample holds a few counts of this clonotype. The junction shows a germline mismatch at one end, possibly a read error. CDR3 loop: CASSQETHKGHYGYTF. DNA of the CDR3: TGCGCCAGCAGCCAAGAAACTCACAAGGGGCACTACGGCTACACCTTC. The rearrangement links TRBV4-1 to TRBJ1-2; a possible D gene is TRBD1 (5 bases). Germline CDR1 and CDR2: MGHRA and YSYEKL. CDR3 length equals 16 residues.

The chain is built from TRBV28 and TRBJ1-5, with D uncertain. This CDR3 contains 13 residues. Looked up from germline, CDR1 is MDHEN and CDR2 is SYDVKM. V was shortened by 4 bases and J by 6 bases, with 10 bases between the two germline ends. The CDR3 sequence: CASSSQRRQPQHF. The CDR3 bases are TGTGCCAGCAGTTCTCAGCGACGTCAGCCCCAGCATTTT.

This clonotype came up a few times. The chain recombines TRBV2 with TRBJ2-5; D may be TRBD2 (8 bases). Trimming shortened V by 7 bases and J by 4 bases, and 19 bases separated the two germline ends. The CDR3 has 15 residues. Per germline, CDR1 SNHLY and CDR2 FYNNEI. The CDR3 loop is CASKPREGAIETQYF. For the CDR3, the DNA is TGTGCCAGCAAACCTCGGGAGGGGGCTATAGAGACCCAGTACTTC. The variable domain in full, with the rest retrieved from reference TRBV2 and TRBJ2-5, is EPEVTQTPSHQVTQMGQEVILRCVPISNHLYFYWYRQILGQKVEFLVSFYNNEISEKSEIFDDQFSVERPDGSNFTLKIRSTKLEDSAMYFCASKPREGAIETQYFGPGTRLLVL.

V usage is TRBV24-1 and J usage is TRBJ2-3; perhaps D is TRBD1 or TRBD2 (5 bases each). CDR3 length: 14 amino acids. With 3 bases removed from V and 3 bases from J, the gap between germline ends came to 9 bases. Germline V CDR1 and CDR2: KGHDR, SFDVKD. The CDR3 is CATSDGTRTDTQYF. The CDR3 DNA is TGTGCCACCAGTGATGGGACCCGTACAGATACGCAGTATTTT.

This clonotype occurred a few times. The chain employs TRBV4-1 and TRBJ2-7; D may be TRBD2 (5 bases). V shed 1 base and J shed 7 bases, with 20 bases lying between them. CDR3 size: 16 residues. CDR1 and CDR2 from the germline V gene are MGHRA and YSYEKL. CDR3 in amino acids: CASSQVGSSRTPEQYF. The CDR3 nucleotides read TGCGCCAGCAGCCAAGTTGGGTCTAGCAGAACACCAGAGCAGTACTTC.

This chain links TRBV10-3 with TRBJ2-1; a possible D gene is TRBD2 (6 bases). With the DNA end fitting TRBJ2-7 better, the J assignment may be wrong. CDR1 is ENHRY, CDR2 SYGVKD, per germline. This CDR3 spans 13 amino acids. CDR3 amino acids: CAIKQLAYNEQYF. CDR3 nucleotides: TGTGCCATCAAGCAACTAGCCTACAATGAGCAGTACTTC.

The V and J genes are TRBV6-9 and TRBJ2-7; possible D gene TRBD1, 6 bases. CDR1 is MNHGY, CDR2 SVAAGI, per germline. V was clipped by 6 bases and J by 0 bases, with 9 bases between them. CDR3 size: 13 residues. The CDR3 loop reads CASRWDNSYEQYF. DNA for the CDR3: TGTGCCAGCAGGTGGGACAACTCCTACGAGCAGTACTTC.

This chain uses TRBV2 with TRBJ1-2, with TRBD1 identical over 7 bases. Germline trimming cut 6 bases from V and 7 bases from J; bases unmatched to any gene: 11. Per the germline V gene, CDR1 is SNHLY and CDR2 is FYNNEI. The CDR3 consists of 14 residues. The CDR3 reads CASSREGARGGYTF. The CDR3 coding sequence is TGTGCCAGCAGCCGGGAGGGGGCGAGAGGTGGCTACACCTTC.

This sequence joins TRBV2 and TRBJ2-3; D ambiguous. The CDR3 spans 13 residues. Per germline, CDR1 SNHLY and CDR2 FYNNEI. Trimming took off 7 bases at V and 14 bases at J, with 22 bases between the two ends. CDR3 protein: CASIRSTVNIGYF. The CDR3 coding sequence is TGTGCCAGCATTCGATCTACGGTGAACATTGGGTATTTT.

Notes on this clonotype: This sequence may be a read error, since a much larger clone differs from it by one base. The rearrangement uses TRBV7-2 and TRBJ2-3; TRBD2 might be the D (5 bases). This CDR3 is built from 14 residues. Germline assignment: CDR1 SGHTA and CDR2 FQGNSA. The DNA of the CDR3 is TGTGCCTGCAGCCAAGGAGGCTTCTCAGATACGCAGTATTTT. Its translation: CACSQGGFSDTQYF. The variable domain in full, completed from reference TRBV7-2 and TRBJ2-3, reads GAGVSQSPSNKVTEKGKDVELRCDPISGHTALYWYRQSLGQGLEFLIYFQGNSAPDKSGLPSDRFSAERTGGSVSTLTIQRTQQEDSAVYLCACSQGGFSDTQYFGPGTRLTVL.

V is TRBV7-9 and J is TRBJ2-1; D not resolved. Germline V gene sequence: CDR1 SEHNR, CDR2 FQNEAQ (reference sequence). The CDR3 length is 13 residues. V lost 5 bases to trimming and J lost 7 bases, with 12 bases between them. The CDR3 DNA reads TGTGCCAGCAGCCGAAGCACTTCTAATGAGCAGTTCTTC. Translated, it gives CASSRSTSNEQFF. Full variable domain (remainder filled in from reference TRBV7-9 and TRBJ2-1): DTGVSQNPRHKITKRGQNVTFRCDPISEHNRLYWYRQTLGQGPEFLTYFQNEAQLEKSRLLSDRFSAERPKGSFSTLEIQRTEQGDSAMYLCASSRSTSNEQFFGPGTRLTVL.

This clonotype was observed a handful of times. This chain joins TRBV20-1 and TRBJ1-6; D gene unclear. V lost 6 bases and J lost 13, with 22 bases in between. This CDR3 has 14 amino acids. Germline CDR1 and CDR2: DFQATT and SNEGSKA (reference sequence). The chain's CDR3 is CSARKPRARGPLHF. As DNA, the CDR3 is TGCAGTGCCAGGAAACCGAGGGCTAGAGGCCCCCTCCACTTT.

The chain couples TRBV20-1 to TRBJ1-6; D is undetermined. The CDR3 consists of 16 residues. Germline V gives CDR1 DFQATT, CDR2 SNEGSKA (reference sequence). The germline V and J ends were trimmed by 6 bases and 4 bases, with 19 bases remaining between them. The CDR3 DNA reads TGCAGTGCCTCCATCCCCGTCAGTTCGTATAATTCACCCCTCCACTTT. Its translation is CSASIPVSSYNSPLHF.

This clonotype was detected a few times. V usage is TRBV20-1 and J usage is TRBJ2-1; TRBD2 might be the D (5 bases). The CDR3 sequence is 14 residues long. Germline CDR1 DFQATT, CDR2 SNEGSKA (reference sequence). CDR3 sequence: CKISRGYSYNEQFF. CDR3 sequence (DNA): TGCAAAATCTCTCGGGGTTACTCCTACAATGAGCAGTTCTTC.

The genes are TRBV7-2 and TRBJ2-1; 10 bases fit TRBD2. This CDR3 has 16 amino acids. Germline CDR1 reads SGHTA; CDR2 reads FQGNSA. V lost 2 bases and J lost 4; bases outside the gene matches: 5. CDR3 residues: CASSLYELAGYNEQFF. CDR3 bases: TGTGCCAGCAGCTTATACGAACTAGCGGGGTACAATGAGCAGTTCTTC. Supplemented by reference TRBV7-2 and TRBJ2-1, the full variable domain reads GAGVSQSPSNKVTEKGKDVELRCDPISGHTALYWYRQSLGQGLEFLIYFQGNSAPDKSGLPSDRFSAERTGGSVSTLTIQRTQQEDSAVYLCASSLYELAGYNEQFFGPGTRLTVL.

The chain couples TRBV4-1 to TRBJ1-1; TRBD1 matches 8 bases. V was clipped by 1 base and J by 1 base; unmatched bases: 2. Germline CDR1 and CDR2: MGHRA and YSYEKL. CDR3 length equals 15 residues. This CDR3 is CASSQGDRSNTEAFF. As DNA, the CDR3 is TGCGCCAGCAGCCAAGGGGACAGGTCGAACACTGAAGCTTTCTTT.

CDR3 region: CASSQVGPAQETQYF. The CDR3 coding sequence is TGCGCCAGCAGCCAAGTTGGGCCAGCCCAAGAGACCCAGTACTTC. The J gene is TRBJ2-5, the V gene TRBV4-1; the D is unclear. CDR3 length: 15 residues. The germline V and J ends were trimmed by 1 base and 1 base, with 10 bases remaining between them. Germline V gives CDR1 MGHRA, CDR2 YSYEKL.